This T cell receptor (beta chain) was found in a study of blood T cell repertoires in COVID-19. The overall study: Sample material is recorded as cDNA or gDNA derived from T cells, B-cell-depleted T cells, or PBMCs.

The age range of participants was 18 to 89 years, with residence in about two dozen US areas. Researchers sorted participants into cohorts using their self-reported clinical history. Recovery among Cohort 3 donors was established by two negative PCRs, clearance, or symptom resolution. The CDR3 has 14 amino acids. Germline values: CDR1 SGHRS, CDR2 YFSETQ. V lost 0 bases to trimming and J lost 1 base, with 7 bases between them. The protocol was immunoSEQ multiplex PCR, while the TCRdb copy is restricted to in-frame clones and leaves out a portion. The sample lists roughly 300,000 clones; 65% to 90% were seen once.

The gene calls are TRBV5-1 and TRBJ2-5; D is ambiguous. This TCR was recovered from a woman under 30 who had recovered from COVID-19. The source material was PBMCs or T cells enriched from blood (not recorded which). The CDR3 loop is CASSLGSVQETQYF. In DNA, the CDR3 is TGCGCCAGCAGCTTGGGGTCAGTCCAAGAGACCCAGTACTTC.